These T cell receptor beta chains were read from a single sample in a study of cytomegalovirus exposure and HLA in healthy donors. Here immunoSEQ multiplex PCR was the method, and the copy in TCRdb shows in-frame clones only, minus some. The sample yields about 130,000 clones, about 76% seen once. Sample: PBMCs. Every receptor here comes from a man between 18 and 29 years old in good health and CMV-seronegative. CDR3s include the opening cysteine and the closing phenylalanine or tryptophan. A D gene is named only where the DNA matches it firmly. Clone size is not always given. Where it is, it says once, few, many or a class for expanded clones.

clone size: .
V gene: TRBV9
J gene: TRBJ1-3
D gene: TRBD1
CDR3 DNA: TGTGCCAGCAGCTACGGGGACAGGGGTGACACCATATATTTT
CDR3 protein: CASSYGDRGDTIYF

clone size: once
V gene: TRBV7-9
J gene: TRBJ1-2
D gene: TRBD1
CDR3 DNA: TGTGCCAGCAGCCACTCCGGGACAGACTCCAAAAACTATGGCTACACCTTC
CDR3 protein: CASSHSGTDSKNYGYTF

clone size: .
V gene: TRBV28
J gene: TRBJ1-2
D gene: TRBD1
CDR3 DNA: TGTGCCAGCAGTACTCGAGGGGGCGGTTTCTCGGGCTACACCTTC
CDR3 protein: CASSTRGGGFSGYTF

clone size: few
V gene: TRBV10-2
J gene: TRBJ1-2
D gene: .
CDR3 DNA: TGCGCCAGCAGTGAGTCGCCAGATACTAACTATGGCTACACCTTC
CDR3 protein: CASSESPDTNYGYTF

clone size: .
V gene: TRBV27
J gene: TRBJ2-7
D gene: TRBD1
CDR3 DNA: TGTGCCAGCAGTTTCTCGAGGACAGGGGCGATTACCTACGAGCAGTACTTC
CDR3 protein: CASSFSRTGAITYEQYF

clone size: .
V gene: TRBV5-4
J gene: TRBJ2-1
D gene: .
CDR3 DNA: TGTGCCAGCAGCTTTACAGGGAACAATGAGCAGTTCTTC
CDR3 protein: CASSFTGNNEQFF

clone size: few
V gene: TRBV10-1
J gene: TRBJ2-7
D gene: .
CDR3 DNA: TGCGCCCACCTCCACCCGGGGGAATGCGGCTGCGAGCAGTACTTC
CDR3 protein: CAHLHPGECGCEQYF

clone size: .
V gene: TRBV7-8
J gene: TRBJ1-2
D gene: .
CDR3 DNA: TGTGCCAGCAGCCTCGGGAGTCCCGGGGTCGGTAACTATGGCTACACCTTC
CDR3 protein: CASSLGSPGVGNYGYTF

clone size: .
V gene: TRBV7-6
J gene: TRBJ1-1
D gene: TRBD1
CDR3 DNA: TGTGCCAGCAGCCGGGACAGATCTTTCGGGACTGAAGCTTTCTTT
CDR3 protein: CASSRDRSFGTEAFF

clone size: .
V gene: TRBV6-1
J gene: TRBJ1-4
D gene: TRBD1
CDR3 DNA: TGTGCCAGCAGGGGACAGGGGGCGGGGGAAAAACTGTTTTTT
CDR3 protein: CASRGQGAGEKLFF

clone size: .
V gene: TRBV5-4
J gene: TRBJ2-1
D gene: .
CDR3 DNA: TGTGCCAGCAGCGCGATGTTCGGTACGGGAGCTGAGCAGTTCTTC
CDR3 protein: CASSAMFGTGAEQFF

clone size: .
V gene: TRBV5-1
J gene: TRBJ1-1
D gene: .
CDR3 DNA: TGCGCCAGCAGCTTAGGCGGGGGGCACCCTGAAGCTTTCTTT
CDR3 protein: CASSLGGGHPEAFF

clone size: .
V gene: TRBV10-3
J gene: TRBJ2-3
D gene: TRBD2
CDR3 DNA: TGTGCCATCAAACGGCTAGCGGGGTACGATACGCAGTATTTT
CDR3 protein: CAIKRLAGYDTQYF

clone size: .
V gene: TRBV27
J gene: TRBJ1-5
D gene: .
CDR3 DNA: TGTGCCAGCAGTTTACACCCCACTACGCCCCAGCATTTT
CDR3 protein: CASSLHPTTPQHF

clone size: once
V gene: TRBV5-4
J gene: TRBJ2-7
D gene: .
CDR3 DNA: TGTGCCAGCAGCCAAGGCCGGGACAAGTACTACGAGCAGTACTTC
CDR3 protein: CASSQGRDKYYEQYF

clone size: .
V gene: TRBV4-3
J gene: TRBJ1-6
D gene: TRBD1
CDR3 DNA: TGCGCCAGCAGCCAACAAGATCCGGGACAGGGGTCCTATAATTCACCCCTCCACTTT
CDR3 protein: CASSQQDPGQGSYNSPLHF

clone size: .
V gene: TRBV30
J gene: TRBJ2-3
D gene: .
CDR3 DNA: TGTGCCTGGAGTGTACACCCAGATACGCAGTATTTT
CDR3 protein: CAWSVHPDTQYF

clone size: .
V gene: TRBV5-1
J gene: TRBJ2-5
D gene: TRBD1
CDR3 DNA: TGCGCCAGCAGCGCAGACAGGGGGCTCTCCCCCCTACAAGAGACCCAGTACTTC
CDR3 protein: CASSADRGLSPLQETQYF

clone size: .
V gene: TRBV6-4
J gene: TRBJ2-6
D gene: .
CDR3 DNA: TGTGCCAGCAGTGATTGGCAGGGACTTAATGGTGGGGCCAACGTCCTGACTTTC
CDR3 protein: CASSDWQGLNGGANVLTF

clone size: .
V gene: TRBV5-1
J gene: TRBJ1-4
D gene: .
CDR3 DNA: TGCGCCAGCAGCCGAACATACAGGGAAGGGGAAAAACTGTTTTTT
CDR3 protein: CASSRTYREGEKLFF

clone size: .
V gene: TRBV29-1
J gene: TRBJ2-7
D gene: .
CDR3 DNA: TGCAGCGCGGGACTCCTGCAGAAAGAGCAGTACTTC
CDR3 protein: CSAGLLQKEQYF

clone size: .
V gene: TRBV11-2
J gene: TRBJ1-2
D gene: .
CDR3 DNA: TGTGCCAGCAGCCCCAGGTCCTATGGCTACACCTTC
CDR3 protein: CASSPRSYGYTF

clone size: .
V gene: TRBV4-1
J gene: TRBJ1-3
D gene: TRBD1
CDR3 DNA: TGCGCCAGCAGCCAAGCCAGGGACAGGGGGGACGACACCATATATTTT
CDR3 protein: CASSQARDRGDDTIYF

clone size: .
V gene: TRBV29-1
J gene: TRBJ2-1
D gene: .
CDR3 DNA: TGCAGCGTTGCCGCGACTCTCAATGAGCAGTTCTTC
CDR3 protein: CSVAATLNEQFF

clone size: once
V gene: TRBV6-5
J gene: TRBJ2-7
D gene: .
CDR3 DNA: TGTGCCAGCAGTACAGGGAGTGTAGAGCAGTACTTC
CDR3 protein: CASSTGSVEQYF

clone size: .
V gene: TRBV30
J gene: TRBJ1-2
D gene: .
CDR3 DNA: TGTGCCTGGAGTGTTCGCCCAGGCGGCTACACCTTC
CDR3 protein: CAWSVRPGGYTF

clone size: once
V gene: TRBV7-2
J gene: TRBJ2-3
D gene: TRBD2
CDR3 DNA: TGTGCCAGCAGCATACTAGCGGGGCGCACAGATACGCAGTATTTT
CDR3 protein: CASSILAGRTDTQYF

clone size: .
V gene: TRBV5-3
J gene: TRBJ2-4
D gene: .
CDR3 DNA: TGTGCCAGAAGCTGGGTGAGTAGCGTGGCCAAAAACATTCAGTACTTC
CDR3 protein: CARSWVSSVAKNIQYF

clone size: .
V gene: TRBV6-6
J gene: TRBJ1-3
D gene: .
CDR3 DNA: TGTGCCAGCAGTTACTCCGTCTCTGGAAACACCATATATTTT
CDR3 protein: CASSYSVSGNTIYF

clone size: .
V gene: TRBV19
J gene: TRBJ2-2
D gene: TRBD1
CDR3 DNA: TGTGCCAGTAGCCATAGGACAGGGAAAGGCACCGGGGAGCTGTTTTTT
CDR3 protein: CASSHRTGKGTGELFF

clone size: once
V gene: TRBV7-9
J gene: TRBJ2-7
D gene: TRBD1
CDR3 DNA: TGTGCCAGCAGCGCTGGGACGGGACAGAACTACGAGCAGTACTTC
CDR3 protein: CASSAGTGQNYEQYF

clone size: .
V gene: TRBV2
J gene: TRBJ2-2
D gene: TRBD1
CDR3 DNA: TGTGCCAGCAGTGAATCGGTAGGGACAGGGGGCGACACCGGGGAGCTGTTTTTT
CDR3 protein: CASSESVGTGGDTGELFF

clone size: .
V gene: TRBV9
J gene: TRBJ1-6
D gene: .
CDR3 DNA: TGTGCCAGCAGCGTGGGACTGGCGGACGTTAATTCACCCCTCCACTTT
CDR3 protein: CASSVGLADVNSPLHF

clone size: .
V gene: TRBV5-1
J gene: TRBJ2-2
D gene: .
CDR3 DNA: TGCGCCAGCAGCTGGGAGCACACCGGGGAGCTGTTTTTT
CDR3 protein: CASSWEHTGELFF

clone size: .
V gene: TRBV4-1
J gene: TRBJ1-1
D gene: TRBD1
CDR3 DNA: TGCGCCAGCAGCCAAGAGCGGACAGGGGGCGCTTCTGAAGCTTTCTTT
CDR3 protein: CASSQERTGGASEAFF

clone size: .
V gene: TRBV10-1
J gene: TRBJ2-5
D gene: .
CDR3 DNA: TGCGCCAGCAGTGAGCCCTCGGGAGCCGGAGTGGGGACCCAGTACTTC
CDR3 protein: CASSEPSGAGVGTQYF

clone size: few
V gene: TRBV5-6
J gene: TRBJ1-1
D gene: .
CDR3 DNA: TGTGCCAGCAGCTTGGGGCGGGGGACCACTGAAGCTTTCTTT
CDR3 protein: CASSLGRGTTEAFF

clone size: few
V gene: TRBV4-2
J gene: TRBJ2-5
D gene: TRBD2
CDR3 DNA: TGTGCCAGCAGCCAAGATGCGAGCGGGGGGTCTGAGACCCAGTACTTC
CDR3 protein: CASSQDASGGSETQYF

clone size: .
V gene: TRBV11-2
J gene: TRBJ1-4
D gene: .
CDR3 DNA: TGTGCCAGCAGCTTACACCTTGAGACAGCTAATGAAAAACTGTTTTTT
CDR3 protein: CASSLHLETANEKLFF

clone size: .
V gene: TRBV19
J gene: TRBJ1-1
D gene: .
CDR3 DNA: TGTGCCAGTAGTATTTGGGGGGGCGACACTGAAGCTTTCTTT
CDR3 protein: CASSIWGGDTEAFF

clone size: .
V gene: TRBV5-1
J gene: TRBJ1-6
D gene: .
CDR3 DNA: TGCGCCAGCAGCAGGGGGGGGACCCGAGGCGGTTCACCCCTCCACTTT
CDR3 protein: CASSRGGTRGGSPLHF

clone size: .
V gene: TRBV4-2
J gene: TRBJ2-3
D gene: TRBD1
CDR3 DNA: TGTGCCAGCAGCCAAGAGACAGGGGGAAACACAGATACGCAGTATTTT
CDR3 protein: CASSQETGGNTDTQYF

clone size: .
V gene: TRBV9
J gene: TRBJ2-1
D gene: .
CDR3 DNA: TGTGCCAGCAGCGTCTGGGCGGGGCAAATCTACAATGAGCAGTTCTTC
CDR3 protein: CASSVWAGQIYNEQFF

clone size: .
V gene: TRBV9
J gene: TRBJ1-1
D gene: TRBD1
CDR3 DNA: TGTGCCAGCCGTCGAGCGCGGACAGGGAAAAGGGACACTGAAGCTTTCTTT
CDR3 protein: CASRRARTGKRDTEAFF

clone size: .
V gene: TRBV11-1
J gene: TRBJ1-1
D gene: .
CDR3 DNA: TGTGCCAGCAGCCAAGGGACTCTCTCTGCGCTGGGTGAAGCTTTCTTT
CDR3 protein: CASSQGTLSALGEAFF

clone size: .
V gene: TRBV28
J gene: TRBJ1-2
D gene: TRBD1
CDR3 DNA: TGTGCCATCACCACCGGGACAGCCTATGGCTACACCTTC
CDR3 protein: CAITTGTAYGYTF

clone size: once
V gene: TRBV30
J gene: TRBJ1-6
D gene: .
CDR3 DNA: TGTGCCTGGAGTGTAAGGGCAGGGGTGTTTAATTCACCCCTCCACTTT
CDR3 protein: CAWSVRAGVFNSPLHF

clone size: .
V gene: TRBV29-1
J gene: TRBJ2-2
D gene: TRBD1
CDR3 DNA: TGCAGCGTAGGGGGCGATAAAACGAACACCGGGGAGCTGTTTTTT
CDR3 protein: CSVGGDKTNTGELFF

clone size: .
V gene: TRBV19
J gene: TRBJ1-1
D gene: .
CDR3 DNA: TGTGCCAGTAGTACCACAGGGACCCCCGCTGAAGCTTTCTTT
CDR3 protein: CASSTTGTPAEAFF

clone size: .
V gene: TRBV9
J gene: TRBJ1-4
D gene: .
CDR3 DNA: TGTGCCAGCAGCAGGGGGAGAGCGGCAGAAAAACTGTTTTTT
CDR3 protein: CASSRGRAAEKLFF